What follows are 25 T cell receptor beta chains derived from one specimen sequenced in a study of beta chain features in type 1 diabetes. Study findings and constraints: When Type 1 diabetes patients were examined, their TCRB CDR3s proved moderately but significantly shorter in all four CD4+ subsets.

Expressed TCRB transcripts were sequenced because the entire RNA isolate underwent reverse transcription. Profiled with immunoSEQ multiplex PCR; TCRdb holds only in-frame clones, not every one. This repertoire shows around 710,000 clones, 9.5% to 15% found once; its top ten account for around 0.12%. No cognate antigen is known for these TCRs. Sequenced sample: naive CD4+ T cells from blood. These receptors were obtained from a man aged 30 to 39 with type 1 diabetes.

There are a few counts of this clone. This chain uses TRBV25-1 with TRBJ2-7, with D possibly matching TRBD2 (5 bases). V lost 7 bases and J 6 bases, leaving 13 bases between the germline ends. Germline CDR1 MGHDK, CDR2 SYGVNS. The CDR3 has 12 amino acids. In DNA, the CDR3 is TGTGCCAGCACCAAGTTCGGAGGCGAGCAGTACTTC. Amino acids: CASTKFGGEQYF.

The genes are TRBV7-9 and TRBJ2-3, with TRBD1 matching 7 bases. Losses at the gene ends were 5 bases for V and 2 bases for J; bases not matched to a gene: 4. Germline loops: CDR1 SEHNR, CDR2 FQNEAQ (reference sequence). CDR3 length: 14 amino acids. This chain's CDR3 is CASSQGQTTDTQYF. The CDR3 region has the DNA TGTGCCAGCAGCCAGGGACAGACCACAGATACGCAGTATTTT.

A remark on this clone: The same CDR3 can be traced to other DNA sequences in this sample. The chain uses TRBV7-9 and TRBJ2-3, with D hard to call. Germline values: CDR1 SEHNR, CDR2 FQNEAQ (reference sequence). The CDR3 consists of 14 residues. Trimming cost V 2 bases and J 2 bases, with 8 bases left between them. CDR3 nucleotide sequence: TGTGCCAGCAGCTTAACTGGATCCACAGATACGCAGTATTTT. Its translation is CASSLTGSTDTQYF.

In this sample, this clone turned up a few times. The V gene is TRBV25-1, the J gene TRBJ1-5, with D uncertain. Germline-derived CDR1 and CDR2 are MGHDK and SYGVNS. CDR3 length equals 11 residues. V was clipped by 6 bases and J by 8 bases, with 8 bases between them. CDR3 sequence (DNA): TGTGCCAGCAGGCCGCGGGAGCCCCAGCATTTT. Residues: CASRPREPQHF. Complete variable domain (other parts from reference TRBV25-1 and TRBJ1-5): EADIYQTPRYLVIGTGKKITLECSQTMGHDKMYWYQQDPGMELHLIHYSYGVNSTEKGDLSSESTVSRIRTEHFPLTLESARPSHTSQYLCASRPREPQHFGDGTRLSIL.

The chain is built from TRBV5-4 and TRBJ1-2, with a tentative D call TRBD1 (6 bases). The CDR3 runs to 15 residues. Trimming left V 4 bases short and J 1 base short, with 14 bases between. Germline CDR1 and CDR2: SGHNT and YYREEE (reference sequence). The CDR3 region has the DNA TGTGCCAGCAGCCCCGGGACAACCCATAACTATGGCTACACCTTC. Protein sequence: CASSPGTTHNYGYTF.

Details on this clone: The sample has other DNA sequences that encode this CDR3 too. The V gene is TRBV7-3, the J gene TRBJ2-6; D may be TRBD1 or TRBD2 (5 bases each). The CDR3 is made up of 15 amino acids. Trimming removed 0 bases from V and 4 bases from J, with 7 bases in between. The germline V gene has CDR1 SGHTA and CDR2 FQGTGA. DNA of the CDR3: TGTGCCAGCAGCTTAACGGGGACCGGGGCCAACGTCCTGACTTTC. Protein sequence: CASSLTGTGANVLTF.

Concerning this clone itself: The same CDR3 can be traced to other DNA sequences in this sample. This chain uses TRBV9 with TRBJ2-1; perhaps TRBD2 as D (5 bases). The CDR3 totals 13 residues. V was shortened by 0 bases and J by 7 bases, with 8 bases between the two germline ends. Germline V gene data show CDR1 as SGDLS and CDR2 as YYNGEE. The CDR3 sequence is CASSVATGNEQFF. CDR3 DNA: TGTGCCAGCAGCGTAGCTACGGGGAATGAGCAGTTCTTC.

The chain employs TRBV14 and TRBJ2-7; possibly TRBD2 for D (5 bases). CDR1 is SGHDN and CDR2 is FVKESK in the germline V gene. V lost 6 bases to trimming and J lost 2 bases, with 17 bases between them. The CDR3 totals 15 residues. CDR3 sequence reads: CASSPRGYVTYEQYF. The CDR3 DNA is TGTGCCAGCAGTCCCCGCGGGTATGTAACCTACGAGCAGTACTTC. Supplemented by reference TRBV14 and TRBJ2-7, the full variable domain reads EAGVTQFPSHSVIEKGQTVTLRCDPISGHDNLYWYRRVMGKEIKFLLHFVKESKQDESGMPNNRFLAERTGGTYSTLKVQPAELEDSGVYFCASSPRGYVTYEQYFGPGTRLTVT.

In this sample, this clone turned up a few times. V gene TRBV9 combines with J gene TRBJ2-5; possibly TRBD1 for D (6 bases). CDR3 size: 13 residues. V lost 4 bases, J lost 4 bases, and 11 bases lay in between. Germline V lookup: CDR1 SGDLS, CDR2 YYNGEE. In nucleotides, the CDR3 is TGTGCCAGCAGCCTACAGGGAACAGAGACCCAGTACTTC. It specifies CASSLQGTETQYF. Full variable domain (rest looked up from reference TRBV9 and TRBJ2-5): DSGVTQTPKHLITATGQRVTLRCSPRSGDLSVYWYQQSLDQGLQFLIQYYNGEERAKGNILERFSAQQFPDLHSELNLSSLELGDSALYFCASSLQGTETQYFGPGTRLLVL.

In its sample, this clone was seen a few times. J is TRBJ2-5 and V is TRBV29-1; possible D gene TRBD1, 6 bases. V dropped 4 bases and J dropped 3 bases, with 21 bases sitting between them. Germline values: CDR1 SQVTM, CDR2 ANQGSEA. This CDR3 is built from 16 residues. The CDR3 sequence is CSVGRRGILEEETQYF. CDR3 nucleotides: TGCAGCGTTGGGCGAAGGGGGATCTTGGAGGAAGAGACCCAGTACTTC.

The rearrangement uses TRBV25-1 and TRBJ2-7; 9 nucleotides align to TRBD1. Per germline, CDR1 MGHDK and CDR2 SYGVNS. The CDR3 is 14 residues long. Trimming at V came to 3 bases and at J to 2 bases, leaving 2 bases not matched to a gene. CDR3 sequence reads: CASSDGQGTYEQYF. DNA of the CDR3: TGTGCCAGCAGTGATGGACAGGGGACCTACGAGCAGTACTTC.

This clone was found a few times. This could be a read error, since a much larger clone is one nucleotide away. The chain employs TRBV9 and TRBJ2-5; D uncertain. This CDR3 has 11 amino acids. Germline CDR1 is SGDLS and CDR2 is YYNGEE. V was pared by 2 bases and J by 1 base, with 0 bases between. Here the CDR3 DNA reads TGTGCCAGCAGCGTCCAAGAGACCCAGTACTTC. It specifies CASSVQETQYF. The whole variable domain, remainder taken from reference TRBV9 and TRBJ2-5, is DSGVTQTPKHLITATGQRVTLRCSPRSGDLSVYWYQQSLDQGLQFLIQYYNGEERAKGNILERFSAQQFPDLHSELNLSSLELGDSALYFCASSVQETQYFGPGTRLLVL.

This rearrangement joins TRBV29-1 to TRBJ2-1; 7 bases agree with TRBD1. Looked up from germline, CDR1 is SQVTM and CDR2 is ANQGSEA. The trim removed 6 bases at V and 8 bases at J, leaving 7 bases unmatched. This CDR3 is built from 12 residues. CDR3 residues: CSVETGPHEQFF. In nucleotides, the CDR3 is TGCAGCGTCGAGACAGGGCCGCATGAGCAGTTCTTC.

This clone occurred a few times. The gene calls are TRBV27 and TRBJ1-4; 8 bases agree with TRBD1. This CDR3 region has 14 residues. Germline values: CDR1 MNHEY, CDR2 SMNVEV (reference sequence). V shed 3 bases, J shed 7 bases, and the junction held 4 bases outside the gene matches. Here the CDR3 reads CASSFMTGVEKLFF. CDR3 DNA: TGTGCCAGCAGTTTCATGACAGGGGTTGAAAAACTGTTTTTT.

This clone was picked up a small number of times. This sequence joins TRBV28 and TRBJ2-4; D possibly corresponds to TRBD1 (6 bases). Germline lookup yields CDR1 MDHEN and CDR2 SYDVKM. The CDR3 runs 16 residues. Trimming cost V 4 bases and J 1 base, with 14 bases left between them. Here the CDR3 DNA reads TGTGCCAGCAGTTCATACAGGGCCGTCGCCAAAAACATTCAGTACTTC. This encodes CASSSYRAVAKNIQYF.

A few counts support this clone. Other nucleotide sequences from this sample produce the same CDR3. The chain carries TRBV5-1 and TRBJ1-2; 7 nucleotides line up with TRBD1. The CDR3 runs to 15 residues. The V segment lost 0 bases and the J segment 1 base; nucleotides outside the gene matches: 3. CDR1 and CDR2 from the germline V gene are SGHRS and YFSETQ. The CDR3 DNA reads TGCGCCAGCAGCTTGGGGACAGGTGGTAACTATGGCTACACCTTC. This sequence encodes CASSLGTGGNYGYTF.

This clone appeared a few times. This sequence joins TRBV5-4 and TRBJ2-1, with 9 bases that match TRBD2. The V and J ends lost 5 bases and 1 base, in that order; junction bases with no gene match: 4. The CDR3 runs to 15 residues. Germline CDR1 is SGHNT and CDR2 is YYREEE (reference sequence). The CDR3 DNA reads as TGTGCCAGCAGTTTCGCGGGGGGGTCCTACAATGAGCAGTTCTTC. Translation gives CASSFAGGSYNEQFF.

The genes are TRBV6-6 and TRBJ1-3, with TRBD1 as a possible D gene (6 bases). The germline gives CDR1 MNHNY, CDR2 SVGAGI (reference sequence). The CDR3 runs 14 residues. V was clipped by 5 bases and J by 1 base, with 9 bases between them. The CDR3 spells CASSRQASGNTIYF. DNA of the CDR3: TGTGCCAGCAGTAGACAGGCTTCTGGAAACACCATATATTTT.

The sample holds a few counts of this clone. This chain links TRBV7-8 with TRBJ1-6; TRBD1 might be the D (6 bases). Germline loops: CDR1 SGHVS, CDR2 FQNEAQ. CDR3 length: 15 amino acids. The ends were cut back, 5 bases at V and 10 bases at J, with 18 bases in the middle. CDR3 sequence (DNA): TGTGCCAGCAGCCGAGGGGGGGACTCGGGATCACCCCTCCACTTT. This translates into CASSRGGDSGSPLHF.

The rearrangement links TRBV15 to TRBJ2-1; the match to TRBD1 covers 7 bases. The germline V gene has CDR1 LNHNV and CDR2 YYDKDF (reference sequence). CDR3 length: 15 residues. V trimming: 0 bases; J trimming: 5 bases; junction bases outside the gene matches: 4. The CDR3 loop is CATSRDTGANNEQFF. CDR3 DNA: TGTGCCACCAGCAGAGACACAGGGGCAAACAATGAGCAGTTCTTC.

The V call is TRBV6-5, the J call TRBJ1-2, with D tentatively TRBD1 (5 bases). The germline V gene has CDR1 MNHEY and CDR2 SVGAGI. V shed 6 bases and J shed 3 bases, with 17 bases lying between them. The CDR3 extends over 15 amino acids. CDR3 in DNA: TGTGCCAGCAGCCCGGAGGAGACAGCCCACTATGGCTACACCTTC. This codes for CASSPEETAHYGYTF.

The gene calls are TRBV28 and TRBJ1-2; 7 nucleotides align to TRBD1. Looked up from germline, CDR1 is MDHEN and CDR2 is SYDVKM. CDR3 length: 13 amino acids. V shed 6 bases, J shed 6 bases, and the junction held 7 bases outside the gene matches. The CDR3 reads CASSLQGPDGYTF. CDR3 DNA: TGTGCCAGCAGCTTACAGGGGCCGGATGGCTACACCTTC.

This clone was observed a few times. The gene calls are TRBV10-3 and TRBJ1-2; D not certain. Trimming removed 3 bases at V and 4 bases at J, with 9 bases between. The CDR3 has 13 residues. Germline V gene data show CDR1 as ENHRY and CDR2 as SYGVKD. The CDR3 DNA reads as TGTGCCATCAGTGAAGGCGGAACCTATGGCTACACCTTC. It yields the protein CAISEGGTYGYTF.

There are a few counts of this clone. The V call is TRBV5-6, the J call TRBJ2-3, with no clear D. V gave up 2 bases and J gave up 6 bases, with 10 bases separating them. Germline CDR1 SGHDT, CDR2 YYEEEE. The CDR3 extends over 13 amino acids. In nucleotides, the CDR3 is TGTGCCAGCAGCTTTAATATCAAGGATACGCAGTATTTT. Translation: CASSFNIKDTQYF.

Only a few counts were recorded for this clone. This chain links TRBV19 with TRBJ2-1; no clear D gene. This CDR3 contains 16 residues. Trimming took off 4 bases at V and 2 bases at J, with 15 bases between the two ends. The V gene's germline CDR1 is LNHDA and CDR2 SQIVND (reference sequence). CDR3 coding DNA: TGTGCCAGTAGTAACCCCCTGGCCGCAACCTACAATGAGCAGTTCTTC. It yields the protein CASSNPLAATYNEQFF.